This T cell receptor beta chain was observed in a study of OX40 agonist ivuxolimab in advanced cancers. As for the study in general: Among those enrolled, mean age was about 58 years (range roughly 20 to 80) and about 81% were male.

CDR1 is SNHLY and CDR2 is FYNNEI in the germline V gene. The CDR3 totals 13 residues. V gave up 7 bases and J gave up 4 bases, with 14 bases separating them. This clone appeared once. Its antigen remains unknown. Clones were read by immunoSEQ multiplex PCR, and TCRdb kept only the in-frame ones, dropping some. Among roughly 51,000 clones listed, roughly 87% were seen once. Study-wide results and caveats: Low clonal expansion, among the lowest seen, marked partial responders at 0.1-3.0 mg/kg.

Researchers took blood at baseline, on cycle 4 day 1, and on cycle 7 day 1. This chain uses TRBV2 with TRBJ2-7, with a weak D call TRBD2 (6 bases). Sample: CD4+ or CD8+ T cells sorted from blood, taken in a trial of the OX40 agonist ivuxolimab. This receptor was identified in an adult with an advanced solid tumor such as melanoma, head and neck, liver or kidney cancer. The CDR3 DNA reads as TGTGCCAGCATTTGGCGGGAAGGGTACGAGCAGTACTTC. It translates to CASIWREGYEQYF.